The rows below give T cell receptor beta chains drawn from one sample of a study of ipilimumab plus nivolumab after autologous stem cell transplantation. Produced via immunoSEQ multiplex PCR; TCRdb's table is partial and in-frame only. In the table there are tens of thousands of clones, approximately 90% of which are singletons. The specimen comprised PBMCs, sampled in a trial of ipilimumab plus nivolumab as post-transplant consolidation. Receptors originate from a male donor with multiple myeloma. The CDR3 runs from the conserved cysteine through the conserved F or W. The order of the fields is J gene, V gene, clone size, D gene, CDR3 DNA, CDR3 protein. A D gene is named only where the DNA matches it firmly. Size values are once, few and many counts, or a class for expanded clones, and some rows have none.

>TRBJ2-3|TRBV7-9|.|TRBD2
TGTGCCAGCAGTACCCGTCTAGCGGGGGGCACAGATACGCAGTATTTT
CASSTRLAGGTDTQYF
>TRBJ1-1|TRBV28|.|TRBD1
TGTGCCAGCAGTTTAGAGGGGGCGGGCACTGAAGCTTTCTTT
CASSLEGAGTEAFF
>TRBJ2-7|TRBV6-6|.|.
TGTGCCAGCAGTTACTCGACCGGAGTTGAAACCGAGCAGTACTTC
CASSYSTGVETEQYF
>TRBJ1-5|TRBV6-5|once|TRBD1
TGTGCCAGCAGTAGGGGACAGCTAACCTACCCCCAGCATTTT
CASSRGQLTYPQHF
>TRBJ2-7|TRBV2|few|.
TGTGCCAGCAGGCTAGAGGCGGGCTCCTACGAGCAGTACTTC
CASRLEAGSYEQYF
>TRBJ1-2|TRBV4-3|.|.
TGCGCCAGCAGCCAAGGGAATTATGGCTACACCTTC
CASSQGNYGYTF
>TRBJ2-1|TRBV6-1|once|.
TGTGCCAGCAGTGAAGCCAGCTACACGACCTTCGAAACCTACAATGAGCAGTTCTTC
CASSEASYTTFETYNEQFF
>TRBJ1-1|TRBV27|.|TRBD1
TGTGCCACCAAACCGGGACAGCGGAACACTGAAGCTTTCTTT
CATKPGQRNTEAFF
>TRBJ2-3|TRBV7-6|.|.
TGTGCCAGCAGCCCTATCCAAGGGGGGACAGATACGCAGTATTTT
CASSPIQGGTDTQYF
>TRBJ1-5|TRBV5-1|.|.
TGCGCCAGCAGCTTAGGGTGGGTTAGCAATCAGCCCCAGCATTTT
CASSLGWVSNQPQHF